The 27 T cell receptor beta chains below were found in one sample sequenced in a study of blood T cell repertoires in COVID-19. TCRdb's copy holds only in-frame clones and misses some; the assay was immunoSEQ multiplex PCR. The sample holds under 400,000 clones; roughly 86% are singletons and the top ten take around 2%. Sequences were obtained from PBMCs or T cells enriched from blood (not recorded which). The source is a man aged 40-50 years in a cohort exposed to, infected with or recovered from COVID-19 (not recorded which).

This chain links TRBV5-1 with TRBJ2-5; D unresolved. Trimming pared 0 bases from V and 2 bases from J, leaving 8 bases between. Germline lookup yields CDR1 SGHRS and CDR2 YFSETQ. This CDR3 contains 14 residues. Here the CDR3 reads CASSLESVQETQYF. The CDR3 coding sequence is TGCGCCAGCAGCTTGGAGTCAGTACAAGAGACCCAGTACTTC. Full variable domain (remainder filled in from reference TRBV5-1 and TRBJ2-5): KAGVTQTPRYLIKTRGQQVTLSCSPISGHRSVSWYQQTPGQGLQFLFEYFSETQRNKGNFPGRFSGRQFSNSRSEMNVSTLELGDSALYLCASSLESVQETQYFGPGTRLLVL.

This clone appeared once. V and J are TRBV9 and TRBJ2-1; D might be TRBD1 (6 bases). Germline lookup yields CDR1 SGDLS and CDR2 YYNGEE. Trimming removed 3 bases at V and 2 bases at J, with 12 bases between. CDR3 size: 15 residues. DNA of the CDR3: TGTGCCAGCAGCGCCCGGGACACAACCTACAATGAGCAGTTCTTC. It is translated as CASSARDTTYNEQFF.

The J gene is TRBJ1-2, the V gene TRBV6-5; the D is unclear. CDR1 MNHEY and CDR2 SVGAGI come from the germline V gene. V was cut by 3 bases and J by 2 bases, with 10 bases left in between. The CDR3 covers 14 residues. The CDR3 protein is CASSYGGINYGYTF. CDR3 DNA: TGTGCCAGCAGTTATGGAGGGATAAACTATGGCTACACCTTC.

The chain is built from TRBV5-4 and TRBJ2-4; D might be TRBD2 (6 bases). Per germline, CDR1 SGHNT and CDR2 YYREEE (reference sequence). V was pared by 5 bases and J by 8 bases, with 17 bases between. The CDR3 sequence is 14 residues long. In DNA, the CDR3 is TGTGCCAGCAGATCAGACAGTTGGGAGGACATTCAGTACTTC. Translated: CASRSDSWEDIQYF.

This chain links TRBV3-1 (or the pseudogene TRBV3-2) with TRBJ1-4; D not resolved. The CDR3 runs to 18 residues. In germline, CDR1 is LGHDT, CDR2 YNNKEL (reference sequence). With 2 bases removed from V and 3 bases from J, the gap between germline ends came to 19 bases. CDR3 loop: CASSQKTAREGPNEKLFF. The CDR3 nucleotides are TGTGCCAGCAGCCAAAAAACGGCGCGGGAAGGGCCTAATGAAAAACTGTTTTTT.

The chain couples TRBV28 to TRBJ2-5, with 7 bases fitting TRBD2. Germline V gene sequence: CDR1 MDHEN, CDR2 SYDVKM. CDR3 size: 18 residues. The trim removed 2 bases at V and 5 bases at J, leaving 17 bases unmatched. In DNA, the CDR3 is TGTGCCAGCAGTTTAGGGGGGGTTGCGGGAGCAGGTCGCGAGACCCAGTACTTC. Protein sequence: CASSLGGVAGAGRETQYF.

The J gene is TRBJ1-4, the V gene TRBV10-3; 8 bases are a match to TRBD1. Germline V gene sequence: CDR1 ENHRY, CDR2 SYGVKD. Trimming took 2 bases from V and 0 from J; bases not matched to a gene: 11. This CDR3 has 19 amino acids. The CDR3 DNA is TGTGCCATCAGTGAGGACGTAGGCAGGGGGCTTGCAACTAATGAAAAACTGTTTTTT. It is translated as CAISEDVGRGLATNEKLFF.

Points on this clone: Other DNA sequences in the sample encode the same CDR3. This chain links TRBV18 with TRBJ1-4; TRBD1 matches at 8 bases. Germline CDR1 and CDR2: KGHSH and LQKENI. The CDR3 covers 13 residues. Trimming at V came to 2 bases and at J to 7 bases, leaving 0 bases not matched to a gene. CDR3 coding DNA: TGTGCCAGCTCACCAGACAGGGGTGAAAAACTGTTTTTT. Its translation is CASSPDRGEKLFF.

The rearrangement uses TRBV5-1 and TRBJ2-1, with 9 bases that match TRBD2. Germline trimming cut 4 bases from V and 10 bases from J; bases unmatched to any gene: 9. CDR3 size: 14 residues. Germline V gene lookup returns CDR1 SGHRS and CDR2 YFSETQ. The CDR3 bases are TGCGCCAGCAGCCCGGGACTAGCCTTTTGGGAGCAGTTCTTC. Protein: CASSPGLAFWEQFF.

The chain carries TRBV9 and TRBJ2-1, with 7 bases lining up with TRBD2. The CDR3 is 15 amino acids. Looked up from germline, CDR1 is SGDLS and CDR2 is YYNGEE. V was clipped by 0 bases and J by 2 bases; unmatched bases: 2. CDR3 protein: CASSVGAGPYNEQFF. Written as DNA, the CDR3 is TGTGCCAGCAGCGTAGGAGCGGGACCCTACAATGAGCAGTTCTTC.

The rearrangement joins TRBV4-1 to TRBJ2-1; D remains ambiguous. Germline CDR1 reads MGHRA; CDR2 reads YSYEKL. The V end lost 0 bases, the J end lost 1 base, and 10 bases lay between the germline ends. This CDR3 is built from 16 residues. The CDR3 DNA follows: TGCGCCAGCAGCCAAGAATTAGCCATTTCCTACAATGAGCAGTTCTTC. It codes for CASSQELAISYNEQFF.

In nucleotides, the CDR3 is TGCGCCAGCAGACTTGTTAGCGGGTACACAGATACGCAGTATTTT. This translates into CASRLVSGYTDTQYF. The rearrangement uses TRBV5-1 and TRBJ2-3; 7 nucleotides agree with TRBD2. The germline V gene encodes CDR1 SGHRS and CDR2 YFSETQ. The ends lost 5 bases at V and 2 bases at J; junction bases unmatched: 8. There are 15 residues in the CDR3.

The CDR3 spells CASSGNPQGQGYTF. DNA of the CDR3: TGCGCCAGCAGCGGCAACCCACAGGGGCAGGGCTACACCTTC. This sequence joins TRBV5-1 and TRBJ1-2, with 7 bases lining up with TRBD1. V gave up 4 bases and J gave up 8 bases; unmatched junction bases: 11. Germline V CDR1 and CDR2: SGHRS, YFSETQ. There are 14 residues in the CDR3.

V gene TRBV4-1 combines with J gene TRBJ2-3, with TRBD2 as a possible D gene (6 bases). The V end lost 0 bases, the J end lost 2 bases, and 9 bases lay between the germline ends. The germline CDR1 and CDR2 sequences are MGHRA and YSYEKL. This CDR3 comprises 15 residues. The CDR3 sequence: CASSQDGRTTDTQYF. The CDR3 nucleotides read TGCGCCAGCAGCCAAGATGGGAGGACCACAGATACGCAGTATTTT.

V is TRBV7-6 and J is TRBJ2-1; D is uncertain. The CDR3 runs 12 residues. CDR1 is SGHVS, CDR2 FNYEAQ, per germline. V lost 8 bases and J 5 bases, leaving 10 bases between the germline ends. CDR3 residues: CASSGLDNEQFF. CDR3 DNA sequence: TGTGCCAGCTCTGGCCTAGACAATGAGCAGTTCTTC.

Written as DNA, the CDR3 is TGTGCCATCAGCCGACTAGCCTACGAGCAGTACTTC. This sequence encodes CAISRLAYEQYF. J is TRBJ2-7 and V is TRBV10-3, with D perhaps matching TRBD2 (6 bases). CDR1 and CDR2 (germline): ENHRY, SYGVKD. The germline V and J ends were trimmed by 6 bases and 2 bases, with 8 bases remaining between them. The CDR3 contains 12 residues.

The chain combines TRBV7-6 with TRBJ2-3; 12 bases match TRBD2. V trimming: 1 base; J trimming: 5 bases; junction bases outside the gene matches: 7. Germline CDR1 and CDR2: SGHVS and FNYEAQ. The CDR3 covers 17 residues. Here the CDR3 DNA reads TGTGCCAGCAGCTTAGGAACTAGCGGGAGGAGGTTAGATACGCAGTATTTT. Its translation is CASSLGTSGRRLDTQYF. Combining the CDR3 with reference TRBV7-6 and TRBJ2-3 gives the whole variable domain GAGVSQSPRYKVTKRGQDVALRCDPISGHVSLYWYRQALGQGPEFLTYFNYEAQQDKSGLPNDRFSAERPEGSISTLTIQRTEQRDSAMYRCASSLGTSGRRLDTQYFGPGTRLTVL.

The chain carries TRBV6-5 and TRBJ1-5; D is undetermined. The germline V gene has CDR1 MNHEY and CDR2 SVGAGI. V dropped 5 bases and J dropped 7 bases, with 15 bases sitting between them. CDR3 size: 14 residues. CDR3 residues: CASSRGYGSQPQHF. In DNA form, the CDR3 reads TGTGCCAGCAGTCGGGGTTACGGGTCGCAGCCCCAGCATTTT.

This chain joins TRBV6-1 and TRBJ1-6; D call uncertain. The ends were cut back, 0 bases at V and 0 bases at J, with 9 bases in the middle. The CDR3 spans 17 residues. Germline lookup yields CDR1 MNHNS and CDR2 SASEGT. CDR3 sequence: CASSEAAGSSYNSPLHF. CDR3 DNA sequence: TGTGCCAGCAGTGAAGCAGCGGGGAGCTCCTATAATTCACCCCTCCACTTT.

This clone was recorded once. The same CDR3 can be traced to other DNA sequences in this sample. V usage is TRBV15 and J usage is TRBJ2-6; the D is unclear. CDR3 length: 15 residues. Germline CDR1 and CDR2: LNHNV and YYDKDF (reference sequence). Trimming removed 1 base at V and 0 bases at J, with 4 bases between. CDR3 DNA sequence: TGTGCCACCAGCAGAGCAGGCTCTGGGGCCAACGTCCTGACTTTC. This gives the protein CATSRAGSGANVLTF.

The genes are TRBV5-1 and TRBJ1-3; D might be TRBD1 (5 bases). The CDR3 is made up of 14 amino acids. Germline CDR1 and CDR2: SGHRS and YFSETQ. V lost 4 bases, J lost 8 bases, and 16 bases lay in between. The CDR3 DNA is TGCGCCAGCAGCCTAAACCAGGGATCGGACACCATATATTTT. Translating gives CASSLNQGSDTIYF. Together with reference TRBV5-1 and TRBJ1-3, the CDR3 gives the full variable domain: KAGVTQTPRYLIKTRGQQVTLSCSPISGHRSVSWYQQTPGQGLQFLFEYFSETQRNKGNFPGRFSGRQFSNSRSEMNVSTLELGDSALYLCASSLNQGSDTIYFGEGSWLTVV.

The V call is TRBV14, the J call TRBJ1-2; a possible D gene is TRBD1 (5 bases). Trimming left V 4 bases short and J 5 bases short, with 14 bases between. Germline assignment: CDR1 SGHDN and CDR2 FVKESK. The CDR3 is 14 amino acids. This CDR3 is CASSPTQVQYGYTF. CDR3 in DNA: TGTGCCAGCAGCCCCACACAGGTTCAGTATGGCTACACCTTC.

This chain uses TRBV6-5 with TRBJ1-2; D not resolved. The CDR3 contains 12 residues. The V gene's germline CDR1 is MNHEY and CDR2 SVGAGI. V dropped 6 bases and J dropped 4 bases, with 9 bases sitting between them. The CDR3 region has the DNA TGTGCCAGCAGAGACATACCCTATGGCTACACCTTC. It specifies CASRDIPYGYTF.

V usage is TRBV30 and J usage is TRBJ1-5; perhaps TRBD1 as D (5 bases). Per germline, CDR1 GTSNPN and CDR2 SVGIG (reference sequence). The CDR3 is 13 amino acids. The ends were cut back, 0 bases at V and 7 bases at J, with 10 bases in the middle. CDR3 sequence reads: CAWSVLRGQPQHF. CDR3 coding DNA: TGTGCCTGGAGTGTACTACGGGGGCAGCCCCAGCATTTT.

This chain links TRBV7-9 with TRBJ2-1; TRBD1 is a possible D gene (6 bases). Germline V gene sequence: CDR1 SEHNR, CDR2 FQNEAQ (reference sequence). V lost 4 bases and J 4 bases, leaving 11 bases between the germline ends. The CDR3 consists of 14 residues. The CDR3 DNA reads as TGTGCCAGCAGCTCATCACAGGGATACAATGAGCAGTTCTTC. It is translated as CASSSSQGYNEQFF.

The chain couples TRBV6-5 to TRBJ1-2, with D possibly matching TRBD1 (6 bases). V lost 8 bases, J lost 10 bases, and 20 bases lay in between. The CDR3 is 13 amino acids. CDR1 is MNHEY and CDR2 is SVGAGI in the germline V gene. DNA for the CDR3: TGTGCCAGCCTCGGGACATCGGCGTTTGACTACACCTTC. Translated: CASLGTSAFDYTF.

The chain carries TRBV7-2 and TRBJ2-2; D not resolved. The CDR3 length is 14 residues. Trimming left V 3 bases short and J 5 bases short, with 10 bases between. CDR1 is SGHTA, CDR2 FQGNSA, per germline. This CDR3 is CASSFVAGTGELFF. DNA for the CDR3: TGTGCCAGCAGCTTTGTTGCAGGTACCGGGGAGCTGTTTTTT.